Below are 27 T cell receptor beta chains sequenced from a single sample in a study of cytomegalovirus exposure and HLA in healthy donors. Use of 60 Vbeta and 13 Jbeta primers characterized the PCR. The data were produced by immunoSEQ multiplex PCR, yet TCRdb's version contains in-frame clones alone and is incomplete. The data contain 140,000 or so clones, roughly 70% of them seen just once; the ten biggest clones take up about 4.3%. The material sequenced was PBMCs. The receptors here all came from a man aged 18 to 29 in good health and CMV-seropositive.

This clone was observed a handful of times. The chain couples TRBV5-1 to TRBJ2-1, with D hard to call. The V and J ends lost 2 bases and 4 bases respectively, with 13 bases between them. Germline V gives CDR1 SGHRS, CDR2 YFSETQ. The CDR3 runs 15 residues. The chain's CDR3 is CASSFGEPRYNEQFF. Written as DNA, the CDR3 is TGCGCCAGCAGCTTCGGTGAACCTCGATACAATGAGCAGTTCTTC.

V gene TRBV4-1 combines with J gene TRBJ2-7; a possible D gene is TRBD2 (5 bases). V lost 0 bases to trimming and J lost 3 bases, with 24 bases between them. The CDR3 runs to 19 residues. Per germline, CDR1 MGHRA and CDR2 YSYEKL. The CDR3 is CASSQDPSVVGRKNYEQYF. CDR3 DNA sequence: TGCGCCAGCAGCCAAGATCCATCGGTAGTTGGGAGAAAGAACTACGAGCAGTACTTC.

The V and J genes are TRBV5-6 and TRBJ2-5; 8 nucleotides align to TRBD2. With V trimmed by 2 bases and J by 13 bases, 7 bases remained unmatched. This CDR3 is built from 12 residues. Per the germline V gene, CDR1 is SGHDT and CDR2 is YYEEEE. CDR3 residues: CASSLARLAPYF. The CDR3 nucleotides are TGTGCCAGCAGCTTAGCACGACTAGCGCCGTACTTC. The variable domain in full, with the rest retrieved from reference TRBV5-6 and TRBJ2-5, is DAGVTQSPTHLIKTRGQQVTLRCSPKSGHDTVSWYQQALGQGPQFIFQYYEEEERQRGNFPDRFSGHQFPNYSSELNVNALLLGDSALYLCASSLARLAPYFGPGTRLLVL.

The chain uses TRBV11-2 and TRBJ1-5; a weak D match, TRBD1 (5 bases). The V gene's germline CDR1 is SGHAT and CDR2 FQNNGV. Trimming removed 5 bases from V and 4 bases from J, with 9 bases in between. This CDR3 is built from 13 residues. DNA for the CDR3: TGTGCCAGCAGCCCGGGGGAGAATCAGCCCCAGCATTTT. Its translation is CASSPGENQPQHF.

As DNA, the CDR3 is TGTGCCAGCAGCTCGACTAGCGGGGACCCAGATACGCAGTATTTT. This sequence encodes CASSSTSGDPDTQYF. The V call is TRBV5-4, the J call TRBJ2-3; 11 nucleotides agree with TRBD2. The V and J ends lost 3 bases and 4 bases, in that order; junction bases with no gene match: 4. Germline CDR1 SGHNT, CDR2 YYREEE (reference sequence). The CDR3 length is 15 residues. Combining the CDR3 with reference TRBV5-4 and TRBJ2-3 gives the whole variable domain ETGVTQSPTHLIKTRGQQVTLRCSSQSGHNTVSWYQQALGQGPQFIFQYYREEENGRGNFPPRFSGLQFPNYSSELNVNALELDDSALYLCASSSTSGDPDTQYFGPGTRLTVL.

This chain connects TRBV25-1 to TRBJ2-5; D possibly corresponds to TRBD2 (5 bases). Germline loops: CDR1 MGHDK, CDR2 SYGVNS. The CDR3 sequence is 13 residues long. V was pared by 7 bases and J by 10 bases, with 19 bases between. CDR3 in amino acids: CASKSPVQEGQYF. For the CDR3, the DNA is TGTGCCAGCAAGAGCCCGGTCCAAGAGGGCCAGTACTTC.

This clone has only a few counts. This chain links TRBV6-5 with TRBJ1-6; a possible D gene is TRBD1 (6 bases). Trimming took 2 bases from V and 5 from J, leaving 13 bases between them. In germline, CDR1 is MNHEY, CDR2 SVGAGI. The CDR3 is 16 amino acids. As DNA, the CDR3 is TGTGCCAGCAGTTACCGAGGGGGTAACCATAATTCACCCCTCCACTTT. This encodes CASSYRGGNHNSPLHF.

The chain carries TRBV11-2 and TRBJ2-7; 13 nucleotides line up with TRBD2. Germline CDR1 and CDR2: SGHAT and FQNNGV. V lost 5 bases and J lost 5; bases outside the gene matches: 12. The CDR3 totals 17 residues. DNA of the CDR3: TGTGCCAGCAGCCCCCGAATGACTAGCGGGAGGAGGGACGAGCAGTACTTC. Protein product: CASSPRMTSGRRDEQYF.

The chain employs TRBV7-2 and TRBJ2-2, with TRBD2 matching over 13 bases. Germline lookup yields CDR1 SGHTA and CDR2 FQGNSA. This CDR3 spans 15 amino acids. V gave up 6 bases and J gave up 7 bases; unmatched junction bases: 5. The CDR3 loop reads CASRLLAGGHGELFF. As DNA, the CDR3 is TGTGCCAGCAGACTACTAGCGGGGGGGCACGGGGAGCTGTTTTTT. Complete variable domain (other parts from reference TRBV7-2 and TRBJ2-2): GAGVSQSPSNKVTEKGKDVELRCDPISGHTALYWYRQSLGQGLEFLIYFQGNSAPDKSGLPSDRFSAERTGGSVSTLTIQRTQQEDSAVYLCASRLLAGGHGELFFGEGSRLTVL.

Only one count was recorded for this clone. The chain employs TRBV9 and TRBJ2-7; D might be TRBD1 (6 bases). Germline V gene lookup returns CDR1 SGDLS and CDR2 YYNGEE. The length of the CDR3 is 15 residues. Trimming took off 0 bases at V and 5 bases at J, with 15 bases between the two ends. CDR3 sequence (DNA): TGTGCCAGCAGCGTAGACACAGGGATTATCGACGAGCAGTACTTC. Translation: CASSVDTGIIDEQYF.

The chain is built from TRBV7-2 and TRBJ1-2; 10 nucleotides align to TRBD1. The CDR3 has 14 amino acids. V was pared by 4 bases and J by 4 bases, with 3 bases of the junction left unmatched. Germline V lookup: CDR1 SGHTA, CDR2 FQGNSA. Written as DNA, the CDR3 is TGTGCCAGCAGCTCGAGGGACAGGGGCTATGGCTACACCTTC. It specifies CASSSRDRGYGYTF.

This clone was detected once. V is TRBV5-1 and J is TRBJ1-3; 10 nucleotides agree with TRBD1. There are 14 residues in the CDR3. After removal of 4 bases from V and 7 bases from J, the junction contained 5 bases not matched to a gene. Germline CDR1 SGHRS, CDR2 YFSETQ. CDR3 sequence reads: CASSPGTGVNTIYF. The CDR3 nucleotides are TGCGCCAGCAGCCCCGGGACAGGGGTGAACACCATATATTTT. Using reference TRBV5-1 and TRBJ1-3 for the parts outside the CDR3, the full variable domain is KAGVTQTPRYLIKTRGQQVTLSCSPISGHRSVSWYQQTPGQGLQFLFEYFSETQRNKGNFPGRFSGRQFSNSRSEMNVSTLELGDSALYLCASSPGTGVNTIYFGEGSWLTVV.

The chain has TRBV12-5 and TRBJ2-4, with D unclear. CDR1 and CDR2 from the germline V gene are LGHNT and FRNRAP. V shed 6 bases and J shed 3 bases, with 15 bases lying between them. The CDR3 consists of 15 residues. The CDR3 region is CASGQIPRGKNIQYF. CDR3 nucleotide sequence: TGTGCTAGTGGACAAATCCCGAGAGGCAAAAACATTCAGTACTTC.

The CDR3 nucleotides are TGCGCCAGCAGCCGAGACGCAGGGGTTGAGCAGTTCTTC. It yields the protein CASSRDAGVEQFF. The V gene is TRBV5-1, the J gene TRBJ2-1, with D possibly TRBD1 on 6 matching bases. The CDR3 is 13 residues long. Germline CDR1 is SGHRS and CDR2 is YFSETQ. V lost 4 bases to trimming and J lost 9 bases, with 14 bases between them.

This clone was picked up a small number of times. The chain uses TRBV5-1 and TRBJ1-1; 12 nucleotides agree with TRBD1. The J segment lost 5 bases and the V segment lost 0 bases, leaving 8 bases of the junction unmatched. Germline assignment: CDR1 SGHRS and CDR2 YFSETQ. This CDR3 is built from 17 residues. The CDR3 sequence is CASSLGSGTGGDTEAFF. CDR3 in DNA: TGCGCCAGCAGCTTGGGTTCCGGGACAGGGGGCGATACTGAAGCTTTCTTT.

The J gene is TRBJ1-6, the V gene TRBV18, with 7 bases that match TRBD1. Trimming removed 3 bases from V and 6 bases from J; junction bases left unmatched: 5. CDR3 size: 15 residues. Germline CDR1 reads KGHSH; CDR2 reads LQKENI. CDR3 nucleotides: TGTGCCAGCTCACCTGGGGCAGGGGGTAATTCACCCCTCCACTTT. The encoded protein is CASSPGAGGNSPLHF.

The CDR3 nucleotides are TGTGCCAGCAGCTTCGTCGACAGCTTCTATGGCTACACCTTC. This sequence encodes CASSFVDSFYGYTF. V usage is TRBV5-5 and J usage is TRBJ1-2, with D possibly being TRBD1 (5 bases). In germline, CDR1 is SGHKS, CDR2 YYEKEE (reference sequence). Trimming shortened V by 2 bases and J by 4 bases, and 12 bases separated the two germline ends. This CDR3 contains 14 residues.

V and J are TRBV4-3 and TRBJ2-7, with 7 bases lining up with TRBD1. Germline values: CDR1 LGHNA, CDR2 YSLEER. This CDR3 is 15 amino acids long. The ends lost 0 bases at V and 3 bases at J; junction bases unmatched: 5. The CDR3 DNA follows: TGCGCCAGCAGCCAAGATAGGCAGGGGGTCTACGAGCAGTACTTC. Protein product: CASSQDRQGVYEQYF.

The chain recombines TRBV28 with TRBJ2-3; tentatively, D is TRBD2 (5 bases). With 6 bases removed from V and 0 bases from J, the gap between germline ends came to 10 bases. This CDR3 comprises 14 residues. In germline, CDR1 is MDHEN, CDR2 SYDVKM. The CDR3 nucleotides are TGTGCCAGCAGAGAAGGACTTAGCACAGATACGCAGTATTTT. Amino acids: CASREGLSTDTQYF.

The gene calls are TRBV19 and TRBJ2-2, with 10 bases lining up with TRBD2. Germline lookup yields CDR1 LNHDA and CDR2 SQIVND (reference sequence). The ends lost 2 bases at V and 1 base at J; junction bases unmatched: 10. This CDR3 has 19 amino acids. The CDR3 is CASSIRHSLAGGNTGELFF. The CDR3 nucleotides read TGTGCCAGTAGTATACGACATTCATTAGCGGGAGGGAACACCGGGGAGCTGTTTTTT.

The chain has TRBV7-9 and TRBJ2-2, with TRBD1 matching over 8 bases. CDR3 length equals 15 residues. V was pared by 4 bases and J by 3 bases, with 4 bases of the junction left unmatched. The germline CDR1 and CDR2 sequences are SEHNR and FQNEAQ (reference sequence). The CDR3 protein is CASSSGGLHTGELFF. Written as DNA, the CDR3 is TGTGCCAGCAGCTCAGGGGGCCTTCACACCGGGGAGCTGTTTTTT.

The genes are TRBV6-1 and TRBJ2-1, with 7 bases aligning to TRBD2. V lost 2 bases to trimming and J lost 0 bases; unmatched junction nucleotides: 1. The CDR3 runs 15 residues. Germline V CDR1 and CDR2: MNHNS, SASEGT. CDR3 nucleotides: TGTGCCAGCAGTGAACAGCGGGGCTCCTACAATGAGCAGTTCTTC. Protein: CASSEQRGSYNEQFF.

The chain links TRBV21-1 to TRBJ2-2; the DNA was not used to check the table's D call, TRBD1. TRBV21-1 is a documented pseudogene. The CDR3 contains 18 residues. CDR3 sequence reads: CASSKVGRDRSNTGELFF. DNA for the CDR3: TGTGCCAGCAGCAAAGTTGGCAGGGACAGAAGCAACACCGGGGAGCTGTTTTTT.

The V gene is TRBV5-4, the J gene TRBJ2-5; D perhaps matches TRBD2 (5 bases). The J call may be mistaken, given a closer DNA end match to TRBJ2-7. CDR3 length equals 14 residues. Germline V gives CDR1 SGHNT, CDR2 YYREEE (reference sequence). DNA for the CDR3: TGTGCCAGCAGCGAGGGCCCCTCGTCCTACGAGCAGTACTTC. It encodes CASSEGPSSYEQYF.

The J gene is TRBJ1-6, the V gene TRBV6-1, with TRBD1 matching 8 bases. V shed 5 bases, J shed 3 bases, and the junction held 3 bases outside the gene matches. The CDR3 sequence is 15 residues long. In germline, CDR1 is MNHNS, CDR2 SASEGT. This chain's CDR3 is CASSTDRGYNSPLHF. The CDR3 DNA reads as TGTGCCAGCAGTACCGACAGGGGCTATAATTCACCCCTCCACTTT.

V and J are TRBV5-4 and TRBJ2-7; a weak D match, TRBD1 (6 bases). CDR1 is SGHNT and CDR2 is YYREEE in the germline V gene (reference sequence). The CDR3 length is 13 residues. Trimming stripped 2 bases from V and 5 bases from J, with 11 bases between. CDR3 sequence: CASSLTGFHEQYF. CDR3 DNA sequence: TGTGCCAGCAGCTTAACAGGGTTCCACGAGCAGTACTTC.

In this sample, this clone turned up once. A read error may produce the germline difference seen at one junction end. The V call is TRBV2, the J call TRBJ1-1; D gene ambiguous. The CDR3 is 14 residues long. Germline loops: CDR1 SNHLY, CDR2 FYNNEI. In DNA, the CDR3 is TGTGCCAGCAGGGGCGGCGGAGGGAACCCTGAAGCTTTCTTT. Its translation: CASRGGGGNPEAFF.